These 10 T cell receptor beta chains were sequenced from one sample in a study of blood T cell repertoires in COVID-19. Method: immunoSEQ multiplex PCR; TCRdb's copy keeps in-frame clones and lacks some. Seen here are roughly 150,000 clones, 75% to 90% observed once, and the top ten hold approximately 15%. Sample: peripheral blood. The origin of the receptors is a woman in her thirties or forties with acute or convalescent COVID-19.

J is TRBJ2-3 and V is TRBV28; 14 nucleotides agree with TRBD2. Trimming removed 5 bases from V and 3 bases from J; junction bases left unmatched: 10. Germline values: CDR1 MDHEN, CDR2 SYDVKM. CDR3 length: 18 residues. This chain's CDR3 is CASSLRGLAGDVTDTQYF. The CDR3, as DNA: TGTGCCAGCAGTCTTCGGGGACTAGCGGGAGATGTTACAGATACGCAGTATTTT.

This clone was detected once. The gene calls are TRBV2 and TRBJ1-5, with a tentative D call TRBD1 (6 bases). V was trimmed by 6 bases and J by 2 bases, leaving 14 bases between them. The germline gives CDR1 SNHLY, CDR2 FYNNEI. The CDR3 runs to 15 residues. The CDR3 here is CASSTGKLGNQPQHF. Here the CDR3 DNA reads TGTGCCAGCAGCACAGGGAAACTCGGCAATCAGCCCCAGCATTTT.

V is TRBV5-6 and J is TRBJ2-3, with 10 bases lining up with TRBD2. There are 18 residues in the CDR3. Germline values: CDR1 SGHDT, CDR2 YYEEEE. V dropped 3 bases and J dropped 4; count of bases not matched to a gene: 14. In nucleotides, the CDR3 is TGTGCCAGCAGCTCCTCAGCCCCCGCTAGCGGGAGTGCAGATACGCAGTATTTT. This codes for CASSSSAPASGSADTQYF.

Only one count was recorded for this clone. The chain combines TRBV6-5 with TRBJ2-1; D uncertain. The CDR3 has 15 residues. Germline V gives CDR1 MNHEY, CDR2 SVGAGI. V gave up 2 bases and J gave up 1 base, with 9 bases separating them. In DNA, the CDR3 is TGTGCCAGCAGTTACATCGGCGGTTCCTACAATGAGCAGTTCTTC. It yields the protein CASSYIGGSYNEQFF.

A few counts support this clone. The chain is built from TRBV5-6 and TRBJ2-1; D is uncertain. Trimming stripped 7 bases from V and 1 base from J, with 12 bases between. From germline, CDR1 is SGHDT and CDR2 YYEEEE. The CDR3 totals 14 residues. The CDR3 here is CASFFRISYNEQFF. Here the CDR3 DNA reads TGTGCCAGCTTTTTCCGTATTTCCTACAATGAGCAGTTCTTC.

J is TRBJ2-7 and V is TRBV10-1; 7 bases are shared with TRBD1. CDR1 and CDR2 (germline): WNHNN, SYGVQD (reference sequence). This CDR3 is 12 amino acids long. V was clipped by 6 bases and J by 1 base; unmatched bases: 0. The CDR3 loop reads CASSRGSYEQYF. In DNA, the CDR3 is TGCGCCAGCAGCAGGGGGTCCTACGAGCAGTACTTC.

The genes are TRBV11-3 and TRBJ2-1, with D perhaps TRBD1 (5 bases). Trimming stripped 5 bases from V and 10 bases from J, with 18 bases between. The CDR3 runs to 14 residues. Per the germline V gene, CDR1 is SGHNT and CDR2 is YENEEA. CDR3 coding DNA: TGTGCCAGCAGCCAATCCCGGACATTCGGGGAGCAGTTCTTC. Amino acids: CASSQSRTFGEQFF.

The chain uses TRBV9 and TRBJ2-1, with 11 bases aligning to TRBD2. V dropped 3 bases and J dropped 4; count of bases not matched to a gene: 3. The CDR3 length is 15 residues. Germline V lookup: CDR1 SGDLS, CDR2 YYNGEE. The CDR3 spells CASSGTSGRYNEQFF. The CDR3 DNA follows: TGTGCCAGCAGCGGCACTAGCGGGAGATACAATGAGCAGTTCTTC.

V usage is TRBV4-1 and J usage is TRBJ1-3; D gene ambiguous. There are 18 residues in the CDR3. V dropped 0 bases and J dropped 0 bases, with 15 bases sitting between them. CDR1 is MGHRA, CDR2 YSYEKL, per germline. CDR3 sequence reads: CASSQDFRQAVSGNTIYF. CDR3 nucleotides: TGCGCCAGCAGCCAAGATTTCAGGCAGGCCGTCTCTGGAAACACCATATATTTT.

The chain is built from TRBV10-3 and TRBJ2-2; possible D gene TRBD2, 6 bases. The CDR3 has 16 residues. Germline lookup yields CDR1 ENHRY and CDR2 SYGVKD. Between the trimmed V and J ends, which lost 4 bases and 1 base, there was a span of 13 bases. The CDR3 DNA reads as TGTGCCATCAGTGGCCGAGTAGCGGAGAACACCGGGGAGCTGTTTTTT. Encoded protein: CAISGRVAENTGELFF.